A selection of T cell receptor beta chains follows, all from one sample in a study of T-cell memory formation after mild COVID-19. TCRdb redid the calling of the 5' RACE reads with MiXCR, one entry per CDR3 protein. The sample has 540,000 or so distinct CDR3 sequences; approximately 20% are singletons. Sequenced input: PBMCs or a T cell subset sorted from them (not recorded which). These receptors all stem from an adult woman who had mild COVID-19 (a few samples of this study predate the infection). Cell type and time point are not known. The CDR3 runs from the conserved cysteine through the conserved F or W. D genes are given only for firm matches. For some rows the clone size is stated as once, few or many, or as a class when expanded; others skip it.

TRBV5-6	TRBJ2-7	.	TRBD1	CASGTGPGGYEQYF	TGTGCCAGCGGGACAGGGCCCGGGGGCTACGAGCAGTACTTC
TRBV19	TRBJ2-4	few	TRBD2	CASSILPSGSFVNIQYF	TGTGCCAGTAGTATACTGCCCAGCGGGAGTTTCGTAAACATTCAGTACTTC
TRBV12-3/TRBV12-4	TRBJ2-1	few	TRBD2	CASANRRRGIAGESSYNEQFF	TGTGCCAGCGCCAACCGCCGGAGGGGGATAGCGGGAGAAAGCTCCTACAATGAGCAGTTCTTC
TRBV6-5	TRBJ2-1	.	TRBD1	CASSPGQGNYNEQFF	TGTGCCAGCAGTCCCGGACAGGGAAACTACAATGAGCAGTTCTTC
TRBV3-1	TRBJ1-2	.	.	CASSQPSNYGYTF	TGTGCCAGCAGCCAACCTTCTAACTATGGCTACACCTTC
TRBV9	TRBJ2-3	.	.	CASSVGRTGTDTQYF	TGTGCCAGCAGCGTAGGTCGTACCGGCACAGATACGCAGTATTTT
TRBV4-1	TRBJ2-6	.	.	CASSQPAYSGANVLTF	TGCGCCAGCAGCCAACCGGCGTACTCTGGGGCCAACGTCCTGACTTTC
TRBV7-6	TRBJ1-2	.	TRBD1	CASSFRDRVGYTF	TGTGCCAGCAGCTTCCGGGACAGGGTTGGCTACACCTTC
TRBV7-3	TRBJ2-1	.	TRBD1	CASSLTGGPYNEQFF	TGTGCCAGCAGCCTTACAGGGGGCCCATACAATGAGCAGTTCTTC
TRBV7-3	TRBJ1-2	.	.	CASSDGLTGYTF	TGTGCCAGCAGCGATGGATTGACTGGCTACACCTTC
TRBV15	TRBJ1-1	.	.	CATSRPGDEYSFSEAFF	TGTGCCACCAGCAGACCTGGGGACGAGTACTCCTTTAGTGAAGCTTTCTTT
TRBV6-5	TRBJ2-3	many	.	CASSNWASDTDTQYF	TGTGCCAGTTCAAACTGGGCTAGCGACACAGATACGCAGTATTTT
TRBV12-3/TRBV12-4	TRBJ2-5	.	.	CASSFPHGDWTVWETQYF	TGTGCCAGCAGTTTCCCCCACGGGGACTGGACCGTTTGGGAGACCCAGTACTTC
TRBV9	TRBJ2-5	.	.	CASSGGMPGETQYF	TGTGCCAGCAGCGGGGGTATGCCGGGGGAGACCCAGTACTTC
TRBV7-6	TRBJ2-2	few	.	CASSLQGPLNTGELFF	TGTGCCAGCAGCCTTCAGGGTCCCCTGAACACCGGGGAGCTGTTTTTT
TRBV7-9	TRBJ1-2	.	TRBD1	CASQSAGTGFNGYTF	TGTGCCTCACAAAGTGCCGGGACAGGGTTCAATGGCTACACCTTC
TRBV5-1	TRBJ2-6	.	.	CASSWSGTGQSGANVLTF	TGCGCCAGCAGCTGGAGCGGAACAGGGCAATCTGGGGCCAACGTCCTGACTTTC
TRBV7-9	TRBJ2-7	.	.	CASSLFTAGTDEQYF	TGTGCCAGCAGCTTATTCACGGCAGGGACCGACGAGCAGTACTTC
TRBV24-1	TRBJ2-1	.	TRBD2	CATSDLAGGWDEQFF	TGTGCCACCAGTGATTTAGCGGGAGGGTGGGATGAGCAGTTCTTC
TRBV9	TRBJ2-3	.	.	CASSSRAGFTDTQYF	TGTGCCAGCAGCTCTAGGGCGGGATTCACAGATACGCAGTATTTT
TRBV29-1	TRBJ2-1	few	TRBD1	CSADPSRGIYNEQFF	TGCAGCGCCGACCCCTCCAGGGGGATCTACAATGAGCAGTTCTTC
TRBV6-5	TRBJ2-5	.	TRBD1	CASSPTGAGETQYF	TGTGCCAGCTCACCGACAGGGGCTGGGGAGACCCAGTACTTC
TRBV5-1	TRBJ2-1	.	.	CASSLGVGSLSYNEQFF	TGCGCCAGCAGCTTGGGGGTAGGGTCTCTCTCCTACAATGAGCAGTTCTTC
TRBV5-1	TRBJ2-1	few	TRBD2	CASSSLAGDSYNEQFF	TGCGCCAGCAGCTCCCTAGCGGGAGACTCCTACAATGAGCAGTTCTTC
TRBV5-6	TRBJ1-2	.	.	CASSFGAGPNYGYTF	TGTGCCAGCAGCTTTGGGGCAGGTCCGAACTATGGCTACACCTTC
TRBV24-1	TRBJ2-1	.	TRBD1	CATGDRDRGQVEQFF	TGTGCCACCGGGGACCGGGACAGGGGTCAGGTTGAGCAGTTCTTC
TRBV29-1	TRBJ1-2	few	TRBD1	CSAGTGEAYGYTF	TGCAGCGCAGGGACAGGGGAAGCCTATGGCTACACCTTC
TRBV15	TRBJ2-5	.	.	CATSRDLDRRTQYF	TGTGCCACCAGCAGAGACCTCGACAGGAGGACCCAGTACTTC
TRBV5-1	TRBJ2-1	many	.	CASSFGVGGYNEQFF	TGCGCCAGCAGCTTCGGAGTAGGGGGGTACAATGAGCAGTTCTTC
TRBV5-6	TRBJ1-1	.	.	CASSLARRGITFLAEAFF	TGTGCCAGCAGCTTGGCCCGAAGGGGTATTACGTTTTTGGCTGAAGCTTTCTTT
TRBV9	TRBJ1-1	.	.	CASSVDTGNLPMNTEAFF	TGTGCCAGCAGCGTTGACACCGGGAACCTCCCCATGAACACTGAAGCTTTCTTT
TRBV14	TRBJ2-2	few	.	CASSQEGPGELFF	TGTGCCAGCAGCCAAGAGGGACCCGGGGAGCTGTTTTTT
TRBV7-9	TRBJ2-5	many	.	CASSPALEETQYF	TGTGCCAGCAGCCCGGCTTTGGAAGAGACCCAGTACTTC
TRBV7-9	TRBJ2-3	few	TRBD2	CASSPPGVAGPLDTQYF	TGTGCCAGCAGCCCCCCAGGTGTAGCGGGCCCTCTGGATACGCAGTATTTT
TRBV7-9	TRBJ1-1	few	.	CASRHADRTSEAFF	TGTGCCAGCAGGCACGCCGACAGGACATCTGAAGCTTTCTTT
TRBV29-1	TRBJ2-7	few	TRBD1	CSVSLGQGNTYEQYF	TGCAGCGTTTCTCTTGGACAGGGCAACACCTACGAGCAGTACTTC
TRBV6-1	TRBJ2-1	.	.	CASSFVETGGNEQFF	TGTGCCAGCAGTTTCGTTGAGACAGGTGGCAATGAGCAGTTCTTC
TRBV6-1	TRBJ2-3	.	.	CASTRGISTDTQYF	TGTGCCAGCACTCGGGGGATCAGCACAGATACGCAGTATTTT
TRBV2	TRBJ1-3	.	.	CASSRTFSGNTIYF	TGTGCCAGCAGTCGAACCTTCTCTGGAAACACCATATATTTT
TRBV5-6	TRBJ2-3	.	.	CASSLALWARDTDTQYF	TGTGCCAGCAGCTTGGCCTTGTGGGCTAGAGACACAGATACGCAGTATTTT
TRBV7-9	TRBJ1-3	few	TRBD1	CASSLSGTGGRNTIYF	TGTGCCAGCAGCCTATCCGGGACAGGGGGAAGAAACACCATATATTTT
TRBV5-1	TRBJ1-1	.	.	CASSPVGVGEAFF	TGCGCCAGCAGCCCGGTGGGGGTGGGTGAAGCTTTCTTT
TRBV20-1	TRBJ2-1	.	.	CSAKTGIEQFF	TGCAGTGCTAAAACCGGGATTGAGCAGTTCTTC
TRBV23-1	TRBJ2-1	few	TRBD2	CASSPHPEAGERNEQFF	TGCGCCAGCAGTCCTCATCCGGAAGCGGGAGAACGGAATGAGCAGTTCTTC
TRBV18	TRBJ2-1	.	TRBD2	CASSQRTSGAASYNEQFF	TGTGCCAGCTCACAACGGACTAGCGGGGCAGCCTCCTACAATGAGCAGTTCTTC
TRBV20-1	TRBJ1-6	.	TRBD1	CSALTGGDNSPLHF	TGCAGTGCGCTGACAGGGGGAGATAATTCACCCCTCCACTTT
TRBV20-1	TRBJ2-3	few	TRBD2	CSARLRGRKTDTQYF	TGCAGTGCTAGACTACGCGGGAGAAAAACAGATACGCAGTATTTT
TRBV7-2	TRBJ2-3	few	.	CASSLVVGLDRSTDTQYF	TGTGCCAGCAGCTTAGTCGTTGGTCTAGACAGATCCACAGATACGCAGTATTTT
TRBV6-5	TRBJ2-1	few	.	CASSRGSEQFF	TGTGCCAGCAGTCGGGGGAGTGAGCAGTTCTTC
TRBV19	TRBJ2-1	.	.	CASRVTLNNEQFF	TGTGCCAGTCGTGTGACACTTAACAATGAGCAGTTCTTC
TRBV20-1	TRBJ2-3	.	TRBD1	CSAYARDRATDTQYF	TGCAGTGCCTACGCCCGGGACAGGGCGACAGATACGCAGTATTTT